This T cell receptor (beta chain) was profiled in a study of response to subunit inactivated influenza vaccine. MiXCR was run by TCRdb on the RT-PCR reads, yielding one entry per CDR3 protein. Of roughly 460,000 distinct CDR3 sequences listed, about a tenth are singletons. Whole-study results and caveats: The authors suggested that every seasonal influenza vaccination recruits few new T cells.

With respect to this clonotype: Antigen specificity is unknown.

Germline V CDR1 and CDR2: SGDLS, YYNGEE. Trimming stripped 0 bases from V and 8 bases from J, with 12 bases between. This CDR3 region has 14 residues. The sample in question was PBMCs from blood, obtained about 40 days after vaccination. V usage is TRBV9 and J usage is TRBJ2-1; D gene ambiguous. The sequence came from a man aged 45 to 65 who received an inactivated influenza vaccine. Written as DNA, the CDR3 is TGTGCCAGCAGCGTAGGATCTCGGGCACATGAGCAGTTCTTC. Its translation: CASSVGSRAHEQFF.